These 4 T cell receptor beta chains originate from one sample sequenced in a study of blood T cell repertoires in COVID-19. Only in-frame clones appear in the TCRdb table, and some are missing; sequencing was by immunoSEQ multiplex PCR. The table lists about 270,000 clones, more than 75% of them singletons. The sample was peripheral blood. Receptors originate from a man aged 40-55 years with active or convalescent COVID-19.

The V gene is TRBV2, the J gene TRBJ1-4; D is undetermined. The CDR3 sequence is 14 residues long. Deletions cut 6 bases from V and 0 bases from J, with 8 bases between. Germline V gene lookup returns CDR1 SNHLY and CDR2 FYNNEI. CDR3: CASRAQSTNEKLFF. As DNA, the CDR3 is TGTGCCAGCAGGGCCCAGTCAACTAATGAAAAACTGTTTTTT.

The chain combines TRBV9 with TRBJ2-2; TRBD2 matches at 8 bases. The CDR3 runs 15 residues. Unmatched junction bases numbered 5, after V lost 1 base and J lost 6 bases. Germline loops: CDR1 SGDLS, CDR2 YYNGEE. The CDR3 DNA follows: TGTGCCAGCAGCGTACGATCGGGAGGGCCCGGGGAGCTGTTTTTT. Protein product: CASSVRSGGPGELFF. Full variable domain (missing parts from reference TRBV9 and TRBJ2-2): DSGVTQTPKHLITATGQRVTLRCSPRSGDLSVYWYQQSLDQGLQFLIQYYNGEERAKGNILERFSAQQFPDLHSELNLSSLELGDSALYFCASSVRSGGPGELFFGEGSRLTVL.

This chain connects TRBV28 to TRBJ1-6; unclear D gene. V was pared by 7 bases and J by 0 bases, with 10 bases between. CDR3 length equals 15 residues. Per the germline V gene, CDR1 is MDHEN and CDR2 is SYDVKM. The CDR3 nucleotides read TGTGCCAGCACTTCGGGGAGCTCCTATAATTCACCCCTCCACTTT. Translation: CASTSGSSYNSPLHF.

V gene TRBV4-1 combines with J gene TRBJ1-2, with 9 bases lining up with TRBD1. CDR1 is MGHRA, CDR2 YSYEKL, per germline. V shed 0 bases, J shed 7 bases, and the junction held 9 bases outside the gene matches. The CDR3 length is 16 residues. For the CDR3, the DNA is TGCGCCAGCAGCCAAGATTGGGACAGGGCTGTCGGTGGCTACACCTTC. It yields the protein CASSQDWDRAVGGYTF.